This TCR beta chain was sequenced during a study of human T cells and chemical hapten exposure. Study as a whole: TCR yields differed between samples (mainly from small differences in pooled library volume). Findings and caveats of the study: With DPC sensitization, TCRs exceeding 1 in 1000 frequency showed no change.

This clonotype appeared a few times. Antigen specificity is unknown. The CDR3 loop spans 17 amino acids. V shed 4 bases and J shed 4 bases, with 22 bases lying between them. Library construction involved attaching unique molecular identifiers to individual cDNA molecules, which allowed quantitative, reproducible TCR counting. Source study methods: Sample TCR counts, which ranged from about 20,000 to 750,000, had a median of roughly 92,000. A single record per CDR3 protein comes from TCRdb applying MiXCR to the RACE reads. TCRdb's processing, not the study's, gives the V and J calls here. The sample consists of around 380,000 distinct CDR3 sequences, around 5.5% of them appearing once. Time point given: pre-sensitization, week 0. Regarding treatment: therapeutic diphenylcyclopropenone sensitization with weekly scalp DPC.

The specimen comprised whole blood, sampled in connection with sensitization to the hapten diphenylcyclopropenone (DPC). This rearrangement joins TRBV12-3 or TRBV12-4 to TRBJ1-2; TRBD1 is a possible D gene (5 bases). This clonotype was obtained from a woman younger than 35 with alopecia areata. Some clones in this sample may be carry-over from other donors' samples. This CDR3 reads CASSWILSGRGTYGYTF. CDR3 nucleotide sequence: TGTGCCAGCAGTTGGATTTTGTCGGGACGAGGAACCTATGGCTACACCTTC.